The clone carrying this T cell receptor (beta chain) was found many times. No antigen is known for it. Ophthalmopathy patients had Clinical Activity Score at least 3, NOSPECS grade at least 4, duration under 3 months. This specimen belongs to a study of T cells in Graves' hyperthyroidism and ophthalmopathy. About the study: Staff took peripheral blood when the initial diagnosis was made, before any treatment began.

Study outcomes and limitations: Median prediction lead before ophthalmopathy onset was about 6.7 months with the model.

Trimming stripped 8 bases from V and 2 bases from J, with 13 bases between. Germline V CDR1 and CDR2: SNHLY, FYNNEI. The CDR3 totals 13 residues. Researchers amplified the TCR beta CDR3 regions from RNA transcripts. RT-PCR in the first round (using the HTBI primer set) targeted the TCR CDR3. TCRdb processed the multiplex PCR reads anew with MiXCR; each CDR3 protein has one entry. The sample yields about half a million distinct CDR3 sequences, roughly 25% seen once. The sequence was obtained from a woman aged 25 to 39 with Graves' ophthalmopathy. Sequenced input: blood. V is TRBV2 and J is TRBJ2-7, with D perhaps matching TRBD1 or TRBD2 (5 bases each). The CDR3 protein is CASDRDGPYEQYF. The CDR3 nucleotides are TGTGCCAGCGACCGGGACGGACCCTACGAGCAGTACTTC.